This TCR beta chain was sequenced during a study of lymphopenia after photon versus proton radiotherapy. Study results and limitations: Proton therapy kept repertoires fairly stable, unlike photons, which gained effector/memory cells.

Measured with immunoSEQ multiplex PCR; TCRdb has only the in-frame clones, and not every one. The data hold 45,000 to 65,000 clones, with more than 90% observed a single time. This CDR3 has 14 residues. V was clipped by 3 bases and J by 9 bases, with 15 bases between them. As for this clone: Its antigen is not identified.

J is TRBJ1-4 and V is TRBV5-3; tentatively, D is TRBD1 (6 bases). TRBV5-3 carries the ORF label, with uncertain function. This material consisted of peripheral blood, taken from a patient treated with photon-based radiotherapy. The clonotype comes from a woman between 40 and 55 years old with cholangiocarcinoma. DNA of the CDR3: TGTGCCAGAAGCTACCCAGGGGACGCGAAAAAACTGTTTTTT. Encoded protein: CARSYPGDAKKLFF.